Sequencing of this T cell receptor (beta chain) was carried out in a study of blood T cells in healthy people across ages. The CDR3 is 14 amino acids. Through a sample-barcoded 5' primer and a J-beta primer mix, a second PCR was run for roughly 6 to 11 cycles. One entry per CDR3 protein results from TCRdb running MiXCR on the 5' RACE reads. The data hold about 930,000 distinct CDR3 sequences, with about 27% observed a single time. This clonotype turned up a few times. A junction end diverges from the germline sequence, so it may reflect a read error. The same data also contributed to another study, on T cells of mothers and their children. From that report: Extracted RNA, in its entirety, went into cDNA synthesis at approximately 1.5 ug per 15 ul.

The chain uses TRBV12-3 or TRBV12-4 and TRBJ2-5, with no clear D. Sequences were obtained from blood. The clonotype originates from a woman aged 40 to 55 in good health. The CDR3 protein is CASSFRSRQEAQYF. The DNA for the CDR3 is TGTGCCAGCAGTTTTAGGAGTCGTCAAGAGGCCCAGTACTTC.